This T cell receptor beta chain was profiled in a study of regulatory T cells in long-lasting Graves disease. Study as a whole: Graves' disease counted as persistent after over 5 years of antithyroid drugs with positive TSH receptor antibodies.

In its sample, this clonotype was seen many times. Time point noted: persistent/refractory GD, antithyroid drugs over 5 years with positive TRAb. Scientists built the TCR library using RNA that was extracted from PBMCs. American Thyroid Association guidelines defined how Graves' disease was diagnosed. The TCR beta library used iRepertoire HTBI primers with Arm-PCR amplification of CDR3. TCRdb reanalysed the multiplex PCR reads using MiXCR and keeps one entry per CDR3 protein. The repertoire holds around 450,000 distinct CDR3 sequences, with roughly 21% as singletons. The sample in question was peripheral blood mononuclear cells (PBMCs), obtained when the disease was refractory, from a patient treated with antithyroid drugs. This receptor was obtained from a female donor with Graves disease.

DNA of the CDR3: TGTGCCAGCAGCTTGGACCAATCACCCCTCCACTTT. Protein sequence: CASSLDQSPLHF. The gene calls are TRBV5-5 and TRBJ1-6; D unclear. The CDR3 is 12 amino acids. Germline CDR1 SGHKS, CDR2 YYEKEE (reference sequence). V gave up 0 bases and J gave up 10 bases, with 5 bases separating them.